The 7 T cell receptor beta chains below all came from one sample that was sequenced in a study of control samples from healthy donors and cancer patients. Assay: immunoSEQ multiplex PCR; the TCRdb copy retains only in-frame clones and omits some. The sample records around 150,000 clones, around 94% being singletons. The specimen was PBMCs. The receptors come from a man in his 60s with colorectal cancer.

The V and J genes are TRBV7-9 and TRBJ1-2, with unresolved D. This CDR3 spans 15 amino acids. The V end lost 5 bases, the J end lost 0 bases, and 13 bases lay between the germline ends. Germline V gene data show CDR1 as SEHNR and CDR2 as FQNEAQ (reference sequence). In DNA, the CDR3 is TGTGCCAGCAGCGACGCCGGGCCCGCTAACTATGGCTACACCTTC. This sequence encodes CASSDAGPANYGYTF. Together with reference TRBV7-9 and TRBJ1-2, the CDR3 gives the full variable domain: DTGVSQNPRHKITKRGQNVTFRCDPISEHNRLYWYRQTLGQGPEFLTYFQNEAQLEKSRLLSDRFSAERPKGSFSTLEIQRTEQGDSAMYLCASSDAGPANYGYTFGSGTRLTVV.

The rearrangement joins TRBV27 to TRBJ2-1; TRBD1 is a possible D gene (6 bases). There are 14 residues in the CDR3. Germline V lookup: CDR1 MNHEY, CDR2 SMNVEV (reference sequence). Deletions cut 4 bases from V and 1 base from J, with 8 bases between. CDR3 sequence reads: CASSWQGSYNEQFF. CDR3 DNA sequence: TGTGCCAGCAGTTGGCAGGGGTCCTACAATGAGCAGTTCTTC.

The V and J genes are TRBV3-1 (or the pseudogene TRBV3-2) and TRBJ1-4; 10 nucleotides agree with TRBD1. After removal of 4 bases from V and 8 bases from J, the junction contained 7 bases not matched to a gene. The CDR3 totals 15 residues. Looked up from germline, CDR1 is LGHDT and CDR2 is YNNKEL (reference sequence). CDR3 loop: CASSPGGTGVEKLFF. The CDR3 DNA is TGTGCCAGCAGCCCGGGGGGGACAGGGGTGGAAAAACTGTTTTTT.

This chain uses TRBV29-1 with TRBJ2-3; the match to TRBD2 covers 8 bases. Trimming cost V 5 bases and J 6 bases; bases outside gene matches: 16. CDR3 length: 16 residues. Germline V gene lookup returns CDR1 SQVTM and CDR2 ANQGSEA. CDR3 amino acids: CSVTPRRAGAEDTQYF. Here the CDR3 DNA reads TGCAGCGTTACCCCTAGACGAGCGGGAGCCGAGGATACGCAGTATTTT.

The rearrangement joins TRBV7-2 to TRBJ1-4; 8 nucleotides agree with TRBD1. V shed 5 bases and J 8 bases; nucleotides not matched to a gene: 10. The V gene's germline CDR1 is SGHTA and CDR2 FQGNSA. This CDR3 has 15 amino acids. CDR3 DNA: TGTGCCAGCAGCCCGAGGACAGGGAAAGGCGAAAAACTGTTTTTT. Translated: CASSPRTGKGEKLFF. The variable domain in full, completed from reference TRBV7-2 and TRBJ1-4, reads GAGVSQSPSNKVTEKGKDVELRCDPISGHTALYWYRQSLGQGLEFLIYFQGNSAPDKSGLPSDRFSAERTGGSVSTLTIQRTQQEDSAVYLCASSPRTGKGEKLFFGSGTQLSVL.

V gene TRBV5-6 combines with J gene TRBJ2-5; D may correspond to TRBD1 or TRBD2 (5 bases each). CDR3 length: 14 residues. V was trimmed by 0 bases and J by 5 bases, leaving 11 bases between them. Germline CDR1 and CDR2: SGHDT and YYEEEE. In nucleotides, the CDR3 is TGTGCCAGCAGCTTGGCGAGCAGGGAGGAGACCCAGTACTTC. Protein product: CASSLASREETQYF.

The rearrangement links TRBV19 to TRBJ2-3; D might be TRBD1 (6 bases). The CDR3 has 15 amino acids. Germline V lookup: CDR1 LNHDA, CDR2 SQIVND (reference sequence). V was shortened by 5 bases and J by 0 bases, with 12 bases between the two germline ends. The CDR3 region is CASSPGDTSTDTQYF. Written as DNA, the CDR3 is TGTGCCAGTAGTCCAGGGGATACTAGCACAGATACGCAGTATTTT.